A selection of T cell receptor beta chains follows, all from one sample in a study of CD8+ T cells in alopecia areata. The assay was immunoSEQ multiplex PCR, and TCRdb's table has in-frame clones only and misses some. The table has about 210,000 clones, around 65% seen once; the top ten hold around 4%. The source was CD4+ T cells sorted from blood, collected at week 4, from a patient treated with tofacitinib. The origin of the receptors is a human donor with alopecia areata. Both conserved end residues are part of each CDR3. A D gene is named only where the DNA matches it firmly. Not all rows give a size; the values are once, few, many and, for expanded clones, a class.

>TRBJ2-7|.|TRBV30|TRBD1|15
TGTGCCTGGAGTGTTACAGGGGGCGCCTCCTACGAGCAGTACTTC
CAWSVTGGASYEQYF
>TRBJ1-5|few|TRBV7-8|.|13
TGTGCCAGCACCGTGGAGACGGGACAGCCCCAGCATTTT
CASTVETGQPQHF
>TRBJ2-3|few|TRBV18|TRBD1|14
TGTGCCAGCTCACCAGAACAGACAGGGGGAACGCAGTATTTT
CASSPEQTGGTQYF
>TRBJ2-1|.|TRBV9|TRBD1|15
TGTGCCAGCAGCGTGACAGGGGGCGTAAGTAATGAGCAGTTCTTC
CASSVTGGVSNEQFF
>TRBJ2-1|.|TRBV2|TRBD1|13
TGTGCCAGCGGAAGACAGGGGGCACGGGAGCAGTTCTTC
CASGRQGAREQFF
>TRBJ2-1|once|TRBV15|.|15
TGTGCCACCAGCCCCGGGACTGGCTCCTACAATGAGCAGTTCTTC
CATSPGTGSYNEQFF
>TRBJ1-5|once|TRBV4-1|TRBD1|16
TGCGCCAGCAGCCGTGGGACAGGGGGCGTCGGACAGCCCCAGCATTTT
CASSRGTGGVGQPQHF
>TRBJ1-1|.|TRBV4-3|.|15
TGCGCCAGCAGCCAAGATGTGAGCCACGTCGCTGAAGCTTTCTTT
CASSQDVSHVAEAFF
>TRBJ2-7|.|TRBV2|.|12
TGTGCCAGCAGTGAAGTACCCTACGAGCAGTACTTC
CASSEVPYEQYF
>TRBJ2-6|.|TRBV5-6|.|15
TGTGCCAGCAGCTTCAATGGTCCTGGGGCCAACGTCCTGACTTTC
CASSFNGPGANVLTF
>TRBJ1-1|.|TRBV11-3|.|15
TGTGCCAGCAGCCCTGGGCAAGGGGCGAACACTGAAGCTTTCTTT
CASSPGQGANTEAFF
>TRBJ2-1|.|TRBV13|TRBD2|19
TGTGCCAGCAGCTTACGCGTCCTCCGGGTAGCGGGGACCTACAATGAGCAGTTCTTC
CASSLRVLRVAGTYNEQFF
>TRBJ2-5|few|TRBV6-1|TRBD2|17
TGTGCCAGCAGTGTACTCACCTCTAGCGGGGTACAAGAGACCCAGTACTTC
CASSVLTSSGVQETQYF
>TRBJ1-1|.|TRBV7-2|.|15
TGTGCCAGCATCCCCCAAGGGCAGTTGAACACTGAAGCTTTCTTT
CASIPQGQLNTEAFF
>TRBJ2-7|.|TRBV5-6|.|13
TGTGCCAGCAGCTTTACGGGGAGCTACGAGCAGTACTTC
CASSFTGSYEQYF
>TRBJ1-1|.|TRBV30|.|16
TGTGCCTGGAGACCCCTGGACGGAGCCTTTAACACTGAAGCTTTCTTT
CAWRPLDGAFNTEAFF